These 21 T cell receptor beta chains originate from one sample sequenced in a study of T cells in localized non-small cell lung cancer. Sequencing used immunoSEQ multiplex PCR; TCRdb keeps in-frame clones, though not all of them. Among some 30,000 clones, approximately 91% were seen once, and the ten largest hold under 6%. This specimen consisted of PBMCs, obtained before any cancer treatment. The receptors here all came from a man between 40 and 75 years old with stage II lung adenocarcinoma.

This chain connects TRBV11-2 to TRBJ2-7, with 7 positions matching TRBD2. The trim removed 4 bases at V and 0 bases at J, leaving 9 bases unmatched. This CDR3 region has 16 residues. Germline values: CDR1 SGHAT, CDR2 FQNNGV. This chain's CDR3 is CASSSRSSGYSYEQYF. The CDR3 DNA reads TGTGCCAGCAGCTCCCGAAGTAGCGGGTACTCCTACGAGCAGTACTTC. Full variable domain (remainder filled in from reference TRBV11-2 and TRBJ2-7): EAGVAQSPRYKIIEKRQSVAFWCNPISGHATLYWYQQILGQGPKLLIQFQNNGVVDDSQLPKDRFSAERLKGVDSTLKIQPAKLEDSAVYLCASSSRSSGYSYEQYFGPGTRLTVT.

The rearrangement joins TRBV7-2 to TRBJ2-6, with 12 positions matching TRBD1. This CDR3 is 18 amino acids long. Germline lookup yields CDR1 SGHTA and CDR2 FQGNSA. V was pared by 5 bases and J by 4 bases, with 9 bases of the junction left unmatched. This CDR3 reads CASSERDRGPAGANVLTF. The CDR3 DNA reads as TGTGCCAGCAGCGAGAGGGACAGGGGGCCAGCCGGGGCCAACGTCCTGACTTTC.

V gene TRBV10-3 combines with J gene TRBJ2-2; the D call may be TRBD1 or TRBD2 (5 bases each). The V gene's germline CDR1 is ENHRY and CDR2 SYGVKD. Trimming pared 3 bases from V and 3 bases from J, leaving 14 bases between. CDR3 length: 16 residues. The CDR3 DNA reads TGTGCCATCAGTGACCGATCCGGGACCTACACCGGGGAGCTGTTTTTT. Translation: CAISDRSGTYTGELFF.

CDR3 sequence: CASSQGSGSSYNEQFF. The CDR3 nucleotides are TGTGCCAGCAGTCAAGGCAGCGGAAGCTCCTACAATGAGCAGTTCTTC. The chain joins TRBV11-2 to TRBJ2-1; tentative D call: TRBD2 (5 bases). The CDR3 sequence is 16 residues long. V was clipped by 6 bases and J by 0 bases, with 15 bases between them. Per the germline V gene, CDR1 is SGHAT and CDR2 is FQNNGV. Variable domain in full (rest from reference TRBV11-2 and TRBJ2-1): EAGVAQSPRYKIIEKRQSVAFWCNPISGHATLYWYQQILGQGPKLLIQFQNNGVVDDSQLPKDRFSAERLKGVDSTLKIQPAKLEDSAVYLCASSQGSGSSYNEQFFGPGTRLTVL.

This chain links TRBV18 with TRBJ1-5; D not resolved. Germline lookup yields CDR1 KGHSH and CDR2 LQKENI. There are 16 residues in the CDR3. Trimming stripped 1 base from V and 1 base from J, with 11 bases between. In DNA form, the CDR3 reads TGTGCCAGCTCACCACAGAGCCTGGGGAGCAATCAGCCCCAGCATTTT. Its translation: CASSPQSLGSNQPQHF. The whole variable domain, remainder taken from reference TRBV18 and TRBJ1-5, is NAGVMQNPRHLVRRRGQEARLRCSPMKGHSHVYWYRQLPEEGLKFMVYLQKENIIDESGMPKERFSAEFPKEGPSILRIQQVVRGDSAAYFCASSPQSLGSNQPQHFGDGTRLSIL.

V gene TRBV21-1 combines with J gene TRBJ1-5; the table's D call TRBD1 went unverified against the DNA. TRBV21-1 is recorded as a pseudogene. This CDR3 spans 18 amino acids. This chain's CDR3 is CASSKALSYYRGDQPQHF. The CDR3 coding sequence is TGTGCCAGCAGCAAAGCGCTTTCTTATTACAGGGGAGATCAGCCCCAGCATTTT.

This clone appeared once. The chain couples TRBV5-6 to TRBJ1-5, with D unresolved. V was pared by 0 bases and J by 5 bases, with 0 bases between. This CDR3 is 11 amino acids long. Germline CDR1 SGHDT, CDR2 YYEEEE. CDR3 DNA sequence: TGTGCCAGCAGCTTGGATCAGCCCCAGCATTTT. It is translated as CASSLDQPQHF. The variable domain in full, completed from reference TRBV5-6 and TRBJ1-5, reads DAGVTQSPTHLIKTRGQQVTLRCSPKSGHDTVSWYQQALGQGPQFIFQYYEEEERQRGNFPDRFSGHQFPNYSSELNVNALLLGDSALYLCASSLDQPQHFGDGTRLSIL.

This chain joins TRBV18 and TRBJ2-1; 12 bases map to TRBD2. Germline V gives CDR1 KGHSH, CDR2 LQKENI. V gave up 3 bases and J gave up 6 bases; unmatched junction bases: 6. The CDR3 spans 16 residues. The CDR3, as DNA: TGTGCCAGCTCACCGTTCGGGACTAGCGGGCTCAATGAGCAGTTCTTC. It translates to CASSPFGTSGLNEQFF.

With regard to this clone: One junction end does not reproduce the germline sequence, and a read error may be involved. The chain uses TRBV30 and TRBJ2-3; D unclear. CDR3 size: 14 residues. CDR1 and CDR2 (germline): GTSNPN, SVGIG (reference sequence). The CDR3 DNA is TGTGCCTGGGGTGTAAATCTTAACACAGATACGCAGTATTTT. Protein product: CAWGVNLNTDTQYF.

The chain links TRBV11-3 to TRBJ2-7; 12 nucleotides align to TRBD2. With 5 bases clipped from V and 4 bases from J, the junction kept 6 bases outside the gene matches. Per germline, CDR1 SGHNT and CDR2 YENEEA. This CDR3 comprises 15 residues. CDR3 bases: TGTGCCAGCAGCCGGACTAGCGGGAATCAGTACGAGCAGTACTTC. This gives the protein CASSRTSGNQYEQYF.

The V gene is TRBV15, the J gene TRBJ2-7, with TRBD2 matching 11 bases. Germline V gene lookup returns CDR1 LNHNV and CDR2 YYDKDF (reference sequence). The CDR3 consists of 16 residues. Trimming took 5 bases from V and 0 from J; bases not matched to a gene: 6. CDR3 bases: TGTGCCACCAGCGGGACTAGCGGCCTAAGCTCCTACGAGCAGTACTTC. Its translation is CATSGTSGLSSYEQYF.

The gene calls are TRBV5-5 and TRBJ1-1; D gene ambiguous. There are 14 residues in the CDR3. Germline V gives CDR1 SGHKS, CDR2 YYEKEE (reference sequence). V gave up 4 bases and J gave up 4 bases, with 14 bases separating them. CDR3 sequence: CASSRVLGSTEAFF. CDR3 coding DNA: TGTGCCAGCAGCAGGGTTTTGGGCTCCACTGAAGCTTTCTTT.

This clone was detected a few times. This chain connects TRBV2 to TRBJ1-5; a possible D gene is TRBD1 (6 bases). The CDR3 spans 13 residues. Germline-derived CDR1 and CDR2 are SNHLY and FYNNEI. The V and J ends lost 4 bases and 9 bases respectively, with 13 bases between them. The CDR3 sequence: CASSVQGRRPQHF. The CDR3 region has the DNA TGTGCCAGCAGTGTACAGGGTAGGCGGCCCCAGCATTTT.

V is TRBV5-5 and J is TRBJ1-1; 7 bases are shared with TRBD1. The CDR3 is 15 residues long. V lost 1 base to trimming and J lost 1 base; unmatched junction nucleotides: 4. Germline V gives CDR1 SGHKS, CDR2 YYEKEE (reference sequence). The CDR3 is CASSLLQGTNTEAFF. The DNA of the CDR3 is TGTGCCAGCAGCTTGTTACAGGGGACGAACACTGAAGCTTTCTTT.

The chain carries TRBV19 and TRBJ2-2; weak D call: TRBD2 (5 bases). CDR1 and CDR2 (germline): LNHDA, SQIVND (reference sequence). This CDR3 contains 17 residues. Trimming shortened V by 2 bases and J by 1 base, and 14 bases separated the two germline ends. The CDR3 DNA is TGTGCCAGTAGTATAAGGGAGATGAGGTGGAACACCGGGGAGCTGTTTTTT. It is translated as CASSIREMRWNTGELFF.

J is TRBJ1-5 and V is TRBV19; weak D call: TRBD1 (6 bases). Looked up from germline, CDR1 is LNHDA and CDR2 is SQIVND (reference sequence). Trimming took 0 bases from V and 11 from J, leaving 8 bases between them. The CDR3 is 12 amino acids. The CDR3 nucleotides are TGTGCCAGTAGTATAGACCCAGGGGCCCAGCATTTT. Its protein product is CASSIDPGAQHF.

The chain joins TRBV20-1 to TRBJ2-5; no clear D. The CDR3 is made up of 11 amino acids. Germline CDR1 and CDR2: DFQATT and SNEGSKA (reference sequence). V was cut by 2 bases and J by 4 bases, with 5 bases left in between. The CDR3 loop is CSARQAETQYF. As DNA, the CDR3 is TGCAGTGCTAGACAAGCAGAGACCCAGTACTTC.

The chain has TRBV27 and TRBJ2-5; 9 nucleotides line up with TRBD1. CDR3 length: 17 amino acids. The V and J ends lost 4 bases and 5 bases, in that order; junction bases with no gene match: 14. In germline, CDR1 is MNHEY, CDR2 SMNVEV (reference sequence). The CDR3 region has the DNA TGTGCCAGCAGTTCCCCGGGACAGGGTGGCCCCGGGGAGACCCAGTACTTC. It encodes CASSSPGQGGPGETQYF.

The gene calls are TRBV7-2 and TRBJ1-5; 11 bases are shared with TRBD1. Germline assignment: CDR1 SGHTA and CDR2 FQGNSA. After removal of 5 bases from V and 6 bases from J, the junction contained 9 bases not matched to a gene. CDR3 length: 16 residues. CDR3 sequence reads: CASSPGQGGQGQPQHF. For the CDR3, the DNA is TGTGCCAGCAGCCCGGGACAGGGGGGCCAGGGTCAGCCCCAGCATTTT. Complete variable domain (other parts from reference TRBV7-2 and TRBJ1-5): GAGVSQSPSNKVTEKGKDVELRCDPISGHTALYWYRQSLGQGLEFLIYFQGNSAPDKSGLPSDRFSAERTGGSVSTLTIQRTQQEDSAVYLCASSPGQGGQGQPQHFGDGTRLSIL.

This clone was seen just once. The V gene is TRBV5-1, the J gene TRBJ2-4, with D possibly TRBD1 on 5 matching bases. Trimming shortened V by 0 bases and J by 0 bases, and 10 bases separated the two germline ends. The CDR3 is made up of 16 amino acids. Germline V gives CDR1 SGHRS, CDR2 YFSETQ. The CDR3 sequence: CASSLDPGIAKNIQYF. As DNA, the CDR3 is TGCGCCAGCAGCTTGGATCCAGGGATAGCCAAAAACATTCAGTACTTC.

The rearrangement links TRBV9 to TRBJ2-2, with no clear D. The V and J ends lost 3 bases and 1 base respectively, with 10 bases between them. The CDR3 length is 15 residues. Germline-derived CDR1 and CDR2 are SGDLS and YYNGEE. CDR3 nucleotide sequence: TGTGCCAGCAGCGCTGGCCAGCTGAACACCGGGGAGCTGTTTTTT. Its translation is CASSAGQLNTGELFF.